This T cell receptor beta chain was retrieved from a study of cytomegalovirus exposure and HLA in healthy donors. Study in general: A subsequent analysis stated that the 110 or so validation repertoires were run on the same platform as the approximately 700 first-cohort repertoires. Study-wide findings and caveats: In vitro work confirmed that a few CMV-associated chains recognize CMV antigens.

Libraries were prepared by immunoSEQ multiplex PCR; TCRdb keeps only in-frame clonotypes and omits some of them. The data show about 150,000 clones, 94% seen once. V was shortened by 4 bases and J by 8 bases, with 17 bases between the two germline ends. Germline CDR1 and CDR2: LNHDA and SQIVND (reference sequence). The CDR3 has 14 amino acids. A note on this clone: No antigen is known for it.

The chain couples TRBV19 to TRBJ1-2; no firm D call. This TCR was recovered from a man younger than 30 in good health and CMV-seropositive. The sample was PBMCs. CDR3 sequence: CASSTPRGIVGYTF. For the CDR3, the DNA is TGTGCCAGTAGTACCCCCCGCGGGATTGTGGGCTACACCTTC.